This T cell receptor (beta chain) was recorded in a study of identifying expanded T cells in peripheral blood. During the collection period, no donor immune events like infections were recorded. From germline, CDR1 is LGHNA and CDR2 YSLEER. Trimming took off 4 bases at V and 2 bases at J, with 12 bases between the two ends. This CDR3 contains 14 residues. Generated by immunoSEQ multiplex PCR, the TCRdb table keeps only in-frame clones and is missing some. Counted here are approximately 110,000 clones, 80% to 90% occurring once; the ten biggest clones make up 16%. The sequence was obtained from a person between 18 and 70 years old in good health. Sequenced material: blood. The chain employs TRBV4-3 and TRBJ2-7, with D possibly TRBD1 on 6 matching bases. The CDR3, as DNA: TGCGCCAGCAGCCCAGGGGTTGGCCCCTACGAGCAGTACTTC. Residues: CASSPGVGPYEQYF.